This T cell receptor (beta chain) was identified in a study of T cell repertoires in cytomegalovirus infection. As for the study in general: Public TCR beta signatures were indicative of both CMV infection and a matching HLA type.

V lost 7 bases, J lost 1 base, and 14 bases lay in between. The CDR3 consists of 15 residues. Germline V gene sequence: CDR1 LNHDA, CDR2 SQIVND (reference sequence). One entry per CDR3 protein, called by TCRdb with MiXCR from the reads. This sample has just under 300,000 distinct CDR3 sequences, with approximately 10% found just once. At least ten counts were recorded for this clonotype. The V call is TRBV19, the J call TRBJ1-5; the D gene is possibly TRBD1 (6 bases). The sequenced material came from PBMCs. This receptor was obtained from a human donor in good health (CMV status not recorded). Some clones in this sample may be carry-over from other donors' samples. The CDR3 region has the DNA TGTGCCAGTACCCCGTGGGGGGGCAGCAATCAGCCCCAGCATTTT. Translated: CASTPWGGSNQPQHF.